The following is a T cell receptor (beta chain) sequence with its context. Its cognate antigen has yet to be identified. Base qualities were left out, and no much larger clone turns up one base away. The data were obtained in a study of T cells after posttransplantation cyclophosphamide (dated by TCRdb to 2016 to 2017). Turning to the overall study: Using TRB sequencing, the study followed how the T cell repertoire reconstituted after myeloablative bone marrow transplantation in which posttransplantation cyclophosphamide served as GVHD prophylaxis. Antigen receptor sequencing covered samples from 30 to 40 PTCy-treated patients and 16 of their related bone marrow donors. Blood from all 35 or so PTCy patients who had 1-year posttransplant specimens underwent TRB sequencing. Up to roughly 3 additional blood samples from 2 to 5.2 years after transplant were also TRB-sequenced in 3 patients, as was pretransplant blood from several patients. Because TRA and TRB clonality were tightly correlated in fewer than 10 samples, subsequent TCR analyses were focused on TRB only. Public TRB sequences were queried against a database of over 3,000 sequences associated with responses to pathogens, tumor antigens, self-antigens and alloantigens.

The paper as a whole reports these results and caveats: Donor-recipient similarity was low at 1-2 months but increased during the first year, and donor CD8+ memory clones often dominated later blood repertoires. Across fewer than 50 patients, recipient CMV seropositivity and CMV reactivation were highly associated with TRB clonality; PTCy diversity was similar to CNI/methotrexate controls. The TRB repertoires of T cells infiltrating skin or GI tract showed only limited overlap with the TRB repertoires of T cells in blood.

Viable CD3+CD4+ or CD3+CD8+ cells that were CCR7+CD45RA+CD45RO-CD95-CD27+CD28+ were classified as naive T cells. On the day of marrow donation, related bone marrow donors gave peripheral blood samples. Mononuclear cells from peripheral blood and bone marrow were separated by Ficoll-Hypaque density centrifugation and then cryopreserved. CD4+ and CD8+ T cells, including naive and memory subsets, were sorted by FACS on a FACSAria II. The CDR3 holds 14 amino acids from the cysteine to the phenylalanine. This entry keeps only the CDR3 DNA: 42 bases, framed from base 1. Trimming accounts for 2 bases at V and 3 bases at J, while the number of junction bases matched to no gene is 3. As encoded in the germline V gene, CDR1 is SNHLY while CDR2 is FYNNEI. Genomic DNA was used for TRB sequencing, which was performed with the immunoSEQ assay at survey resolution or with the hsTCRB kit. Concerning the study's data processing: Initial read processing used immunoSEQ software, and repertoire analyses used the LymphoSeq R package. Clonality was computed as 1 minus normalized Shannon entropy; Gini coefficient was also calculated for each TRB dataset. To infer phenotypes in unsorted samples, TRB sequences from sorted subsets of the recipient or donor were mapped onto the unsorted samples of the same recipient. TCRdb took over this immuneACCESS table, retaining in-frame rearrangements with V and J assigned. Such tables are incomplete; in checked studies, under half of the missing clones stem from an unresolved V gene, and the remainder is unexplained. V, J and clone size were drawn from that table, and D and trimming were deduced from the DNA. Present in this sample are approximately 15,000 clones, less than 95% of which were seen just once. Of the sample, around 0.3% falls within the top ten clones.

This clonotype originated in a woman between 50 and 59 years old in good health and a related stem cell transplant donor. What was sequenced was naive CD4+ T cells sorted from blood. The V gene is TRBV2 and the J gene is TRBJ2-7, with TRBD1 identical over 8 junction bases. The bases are TGTGCCAGCAGTGAACAGGGGGCTCTCTACGAGCAGTACTTC. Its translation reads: CASSEQGALYEQYF.